This paragraph covers one TCR beta chain sequence. These data belong to a study of CD8 T cells in Susac syndrome. V was cut by 7 bases and J by 1 base, with 13 bases left in between. The CDR3 consists of 14 residues. CDR1 is MNHNS, CDR2 SASEGT, per germline. RNA amounts of 0.5 to 1 ug underwent reverse transcription with random hexamers. Using its own MiXCR run on the immunoSEQ multiplex PCR reads, TCRdb lists one record per CDR3 protein. The sample holds 200,000 to 250,000 distinct CDR3 sequences, just under 95% seen once. The clonotype comes from a human donor with multiple sclerosis. Sequencing was done on a sample of CD4+ T cells from PBMCs. The V call is TRBV6-1, the J call TRBJ1-1, with D possibly matching TRBD1 (6 bases). Here the CDR3 reads CASTGSGENTEAFF. CDR3 DNA: TGTGCCAGCACGGGCTCAGGGGAGAACACTGAAGCTTTCTTT.